These 23 T cell receptor beta chains share one sample of origin, sequenced in a study of blood T cell repertoires in COVID-19. Produced via immunoSEQ multiplex PCR; TCRdb's table is partial and in-frame only. The sample holds some 170,000 clones, over 75% seen once. The sequenced sample consisted of peripheral blood. The source is a woman in her 70s with acute or convalescent COVID-19.

The V gene is TRBV5-4, the J gene TRBJ2-7; 15 nucleotides agree with TRBD2. The CDR3 contains 14 residues. The J segment lost 7 bases and the V segment lost 4 bases, leaving 3 bases of the junction unmatched. Germline loops: CDR1 SGHNT, CDR2 YYREEE (reference sequence). The CDR3 loop reads CASSPGTSGREQYF. CDR3 nucleotide sequence: TGTGCCAGCAGCCCGGGGACTAGCGGGAGGGAGCAGTACTTC.

The chain couples TRBV7-9 to TRBJ2-1, with a weak D call TRBD2 (5 bases). The germline V gene has CDR1 SEHNR and CDR2 FQNEAQ (reference sequence). V was pared by 11 bases and J by 4 bases, with 18 bases between. The CDR3 is 14 residues long. The CDR3 nucleotides are TGTGCCGCCTCCGAGGCGGGCCGATACAATGAGCAGTTCTTC. Amino acids: CAASEAGRYNEQFF.

This chain uses TRBV7-2 with TRBJ2-7; maybe TRBD2 (5 bases). The CDR3 runs to 13 residues. Looked up from germline, CDR1 is SGHTA and CDR2 is FQGNSA. The V and J ends lost 5 bases and 4 bases respectively, with 12 bases between them. CDR3 nucleotide sequence: TGTGCCAGCAGCCCCGGACTGACGTACGAGCAGTACTTC. The encoded protein is CASSPGLTYEQYF.

The V call is TRBV5-1, the J call TRBJ1-4; 8 nucleotides match TRBD1. V was clipped by 3 bases and J by 2 bases; unmatched bases: 3. The germline V gene encodes CDR1 SGHRS and CDR2 YFSETQ. The CDR3 has 15 residues. CDR3: CASSWGTGTNEKLFF. Written as DNA, the CDR3 is TGCGCCAGCAGCTGGGGGACAGGTACTAATGAAAAACTGTTTTTT.

Here the CDR3 DNA reads TGCGCCAGCAGTGAGTACGGGATTGAGCAGTTCTTC. Protein sequence: CASSEYGIEQFF. The chain links TRBV10-2 to TRBJ2-1, with D possibly matching TRBD2 (5 bases). The CDR3 totals 12 residues. The germline gives CDR1 WSHSY, CDR2 SAAADI. The V end lost 1 base, the J end lost 9 bases, and 7 bases lay between the germline ends.

CDR3 coding DNA: TGCAGTGCTAGCTACGGCACTGAAGCTTTCTTT. Protein product: CSASYGTEAFF. The chain has TRBV20-1 and TRBJ1-1; no definite D call. The CDR3 covers 11 residues. Germline V gives CDR1 DFQATT, CDR2 SNEGSKA (reference sequence). Trimming pared 3 bases from V and 4 bases from J, leaving 6 bases between.

The chain combines TRBV5-1 with TRBJ2-2; 12 nucleotides line up with TRBD2. Germline loops: CDR1 SGHRS, CDR2 YFSETQ. The CDR3 covers 16 residues. Unmatched junction bases numbered 6, after V lost 4 bases and J lost 5 bases. The CDR3 protein is CASSEGLAGQTGELFF. DNA of the CDR3: TGCGCCAGCAGCGAAGGACTAGCGGGACAGACCGGGGAGCTGTTTTTT.

This clone was counted once. This sequence joins TRBV4-2 and TRBJ2-1, with 9 bases identical to TRBD2. Germline loops: CDR1 LGHNA, CDR2 YNFKEQ. This CDR3 contains 16 residues. The V and J ends lost 1 base and 7 bases, in that order; junction bases with no gene match: 8. This CDR3 reads CASSQVDEREANEQFF. In DNA, the CDR3 is TGTGCCAGCAGCCAAGTCGACGAGCGGGAGGCGAATGAGCAGTTCTTC.

The V gene is TRBV11-2, the J gene TRBJ1-1; D uncertain. The germline CDR1 and CDR2 sequences are SGHAT and FQNNGV. The length of the CDR3 is 11 residues. V gave up 5 bases and J gave up 7 bases, with 8 bases separating them. CDR3 amino acids: CASSRVFEAFF. The CDR3 DNA follows: TGTGCCAGCAGCCGGGTCTTTGAAGCTTTCTTT.

The rearrangement joins TRBV21-1 to TRBJ1-5. TRBV21-1 has pseudogene status. The length of the CDR3 is 19 residues. DNA of the CDR3: TGTGCCAGCAGCAAAAAAGAAGGTCTCCAGCGGGGGATTAGTCAGCCCCAGCATTTT. Its protein is CASSKKEGLQRGISQPQHF.

J is TRBJ1-1 and V is TRBV10-1, with 7 bases fitting TRBD1. The CDR3 runs to 15 residues. Germline V CDR1 and CDR2: WNHNN, SYGVQD (reference sequence). V lost 4 bases and J lost 1; bases outside the gene matches: 6. The CDR3 DNA is TGCGCCAGCAGTGCAGCAGGGGGAAAGAACACTGAAGCTTTCTTT. Its protein is CASSAAGGKNTEAFF.

V usage is TRBV19 and J usage is TRBJ1-6, with D uncertain. The germline V and J ends were trimmed by 7 bases and 8 bases, with 15 bases remaining between them. Per the germline V gene, CDR1 is LNHDA and CDR2 is SQIVND (reference sequence). There are 14 residues in the CDR3. The DNA for the CDR3 is TGTGCCAGTAATTCCCCGGGAGCCTATTCACCCCTCCACTTT. Protein sequence: CASNSPGAYSPLHF.

The chain uses TRBV27 and TRBJ2-7, with 7 bases aligning to TRBD1. The CDR3 covers 14 residues. Germline V lookup: CDR1 MNHEY, CDR2 SMNVEV (reference sequence). Losses at the gene ends were 8 bases for V and 7 bases for J; bases not matched to a gene: 14. The CDR3 loop is CASRRKDRLGEQYF. The CDR3 region has the DNA TGTGCCAGCCGGCGAAAGGACAGGCTGGGTGAGCAGTACTTC.

V and J are TRBV2 and TRBJ1-4, with D tentatively TRBD1 (5 bases). In germline, CDR1 is SNHLY, CDR2 FYNNEI. Trimming shortened V by 5 bases and J by 7 bases, and 17 bases separated the two germline ends. The CDR3 totals 15 residues. CDR3 loop: CASSQTGVESEKLFF. As DNA, the CDR3 is TGTGCCAGCAGTCAAACAGGAGTAGAGAGTGAAAAACTGTTTTTT.

This chain links TRBV9 with TRBJ1-1; the D is unclear. CDR3 length: 15 residues. CDR1 is SGDLS and CDR2 is YYNGEE in the germline V gene. Trimming took 0 bases from V and 0 from J, leaving 9 bases between them. The CDR3 DNA sequence: TGTGCCAGCAGCGTAGGTGCGGGGTTGAACACTGAAGCTTTCTTT. It codes for CASSVGAGLNTEAFF.

This rearrangement joins TRBV6-5 to TRBJ2-2; D is possibly TRBD1 (6 bases). Trimming pared 6 bases from V and 6 bases from J, leaving 14 bases between. The CDR3 is 14 residues long. Germline V CDR1 and CDR2: MNHEY, SVGAGI. Here the CDR3 DNA reads TGTGCCAGCAGGCTCAACAGGGAATCCGGGGAGCTGTTTTTT. This gives the protein CASRLNRESGELFF.

The chain combines TRBV3-1 (or the pseudogene TRBV3-2) with TRBJ2-1, with D perhaps TRBD2 (5 bases). Trimming removed 4 bases at V and 8 bases at J, with 15 bases between. Germline V gene lookup returns CDR1 LGHDT and CDR2 YNNKEL (reference sequence). The CDR3 extends over 14 amino acids. Written as DNA, the CDR3 is TGTGCCAGCAGCCGGGGAACTAGTGGGGATGAGCAGTTCTTC. As protein: CASSRGTSGDEQFF.

This sequence joins TRBV5-5 and TRBJ1-1; no clear D. Trimming took off 2 bases at V and 5 bases at J, with 13 bases between the two ends. Germline values: CDR1 SGHKS, CDR2 YYEKEE (reference sequence). This CDR3 is 14 amino acids long. CDR3 sequence: CASSFKTVNTEAFF. As DNA, the CDR3 is TGTGCCAGCAGCTTTAAAACAGTAAATACTGAAGCTTTCTTT.

The table lists this clone with a few counts. This chain uses TRBV4-2 with TRBJ2-7; D not resolved. The V end was cut by 0 bases, the J end by 3 bases, with 6 bases between. CDR1 LGHNA and CDR2 YNFKEQ come from the germline V gene. The CDR3 spans 13 residues. The CDR3 DNA is TGTGCCAGCAGCCAAGAAATCGTCTACGAGCAGTACTTC. It codes for CASSQEIVYEQYF.

This chain joins TRBV2 and TRBJ2-1, with 13 bases fitting TRBD2. The V and J ends lost 7 bases and 6 bases, in that order; junction bases with no gene match: 12. Germline V gives CDR1 SNHLY, CDR2 FYNNEI. There are 17 residues in the CDR3. CDR3 coding DNA: TGTGCCAGCAATCCTGGGACTAGCGGGATTTTCTCCAATGAGCAGTTCTTC. This encodes CASNPGTSGIFSNEQFF.

This clone has more than one count but fewer than ten. This CDR3 is CASSYLDSFDSPLHF. CDR3 sequence (DNA): TGTGCCAGCAGTTACCTGGACAGTTTTGATTCACCCCTCCACTTT. The genes are TRBV6-2 or TRBV6-3 and TRBJ1-6; perhaps TRBD1 as D (6 bases). Germline V CDR1 and CDR2: MNHEY, SVGEGT. V lost 2 bases, J lost 8 bases, and 13 bases lay in between. This CDR3 has 15 amino acids.

In this sample, this clone turned up once. This chain uses TRBV19 with TRBJ2-7; maybe TRBD2 (5 bases). The CDR3 is 16 amino acids. CDR1 and CDR2 from the germline V gene are LNHDA and SQIVND (reference sequence). V was pared by 5 bases and J by 2 bases, with 19 bases between. CDR3 nucleotide sequence: TGTGCCAGTAGTGGAAAACTAGTGCGAGCCCCCTACGAGCAGTACTTC. Protein sequence: CASSGKLVRAPYEQYF.

This chain links TRBV29-1 with TRBJ2-1; 8 bases match TRBD2. CDR3 length: 12 residues. V lost 4 bases and J lost 5; bases outside the gene matches: 1. Per the germline V gene, CDR1 is SQVTM and CDR2 is ANQGSEA. CDR3 protein: CSVGREDNEQFF. DNA of the CDR3: TGCAGCGTTGGGCGGGAGGACAATGAGCAGTTCTTC.